These 23 T cell receptor beta chains were sequenced from one sample in a study of blood T cell repertoires in COVID-19. The method was immunoSEQ multiplex PCR; TCRdb's version includes in-frame clones alone and lacks a portion of them. In the table there are more than 200,000 clones, less than 90% of which are singletons. The sequenced sample consisted of peripheral blood. The receptors here all came from a man aged 70 or older with acute or convalescent COVID-19.

This clone appeared a single time. The V and J genes are TRBV7-9 and TRBJ2-1; no clear D. CDR3 length equals 13 residues. The ends were cut back, 4 bases at V and 5 bases at J, with 9 bases in the middle. Per germline, CDR1 SEHNR and CDR2 FQNEAQ (reference sequence). In nucleotides, the CDR3 is TGTGCCAGCAGCTACCTGGCGGACAATGAGCAGTTCTTC. Translating it yields CASSYLADNEQFF. Looking up the rest from reference TRBV7-9 and TRBJ2-1 gives the full variable domain: DTGVSQNPRHKITKRGQNVTFRCDPISEHNRLYWYRQTLGQGPEFLTYFQNEAQLEKSRLLSDRFSAERPKGSFSTLEIQRTEQGDSAMYLCASSYLADNEQFFGPGTRLTVL.

This sequence joins TRBV30 and TRBJ1-5, with no clear D. V lost 3 bases, J lost 7 bases, and 19 bases lay in between. The V gene's germline CDR1 is GTSNPN and CDR2 SVGIG (reference sequence). The CDR3 runs to 15 residues. The CDR3 bases are TGTGCCTGGAGGGAGAAAGCGGCCTTACGACAGCCCCAGCATTTT. Translating it yields CAWREKAALRQPQHF.

The V and J genes are TRBV7-2 and TRBJ2-7; unclear D gene. Trimming removed 0 bases from V and 1 base from J, with 7 bases in between. Looked up from germline, CDR1 is SGHTA and CDR2 is FQGNSA. CDR3 length equals 14 residues. This CDR3 reads CASSLAQASYEQYF. The CDR3 DNA reads as TGTGCCAGCAGCTTAGCCCAGGCATCCTACGAGCAGTACTTC.

The V gene is TRBV5-1, the J gene TRBJ2-1, with D perhaps TRBD1 (6 bases). V lost 2 bases and J lost 2, with 17 bases in between. Germline CDR1 is SGHRS and CDR2 is YFSETQ. CDR3 length: 17 residues. The CDR3 DNA is TGCGCCAGCAGCTTATTCCCCAGGGGTAGCACCTACAATGAGCAGTTCTTC. This codes for CASSLFPRGSTYNEQFF.

The chain links TRBV7-9 to TRBJ2-2, with TRBD2 identical over 14 bases. CDR3 length: 18 residues. J gave up 7 bases and V 3 bases, and 10 bases lay outside the gene matches. Germline values: CDR1 SEHNR, CDR2 FQNEAQ (reference sequence). This CDR3 reads CASSFGTSGRKSYGELFF. CDR3 nucleotide sequence: TGTGCCAGCAGCTTCGGGACTAGCGGGAGAAAGTCCTACGGGGAGCTGTTTTTT.

DNA for the CDR3: TGTGCCAGCAGTGAAGGTAGCGGGAGAGCTACGCAGTATTTT. Protein product: CASSEGSGRATQYF. This sequence joins TRBV2 and TRBJ2-3; TRBD2 agrees at 9 bases. V gave up 1 base and J gave up 8 bases; unmatched junction bases: 4. There are 14 residues in the CDR3. Germline CDR1 reads SNHLY; CDR2 reads FYNNEI. The full variable domain, in which reference TRBV2 and TRBJ2-3 provide the parts outside the CDR3, is EPEVTQTPSHQVTQMGQEVILRCVPISNHLYFYWYRQILGQKVEFLVSFYNNEISEKSEIFDDQFSVERPDGSNFTLKIRSTKLEDSAMYFCASSEGSGRATQYFGPGTRLTVL.

The chain is built from TRBV6-2 or TRBV6-3 and TRBJ2-2, with 10 bases that match TRBD1. Germline-derived CDR1 and CDR2 are MNHEY and SVGEGT. The CDR3 totals 18 residues. J lost 2 bases, V lost 2 bases, and 8 bases had no gene match. The CDR3 here is CASSYQRQGAANTGELFF. The CDR3 DNA is TGTGCCAGCAGTTACCAACGACAGGGGGCGGCCAACACCGGGGAGCTGTTTTTT.

This clone was recorded only once. The chain couples TRBV4-2 to TRBJ2-1, with D uncertain. V was trimmed by 0 bases and J by 0 bases, leaving 9 bases between them. The CDR3 runs 16 residues. Germline CDR1 reads LGHNA; CDR2 reads YNFKEQ. CDR3 protein: CASSQEGVSSYNEQFF. CDR3 DNA: TGTGCCAGCAGCCAAGAGGGCGTCTCCTCCTACAATGAGCAGTTCTTC.

The chain links TRBV19 to TRBJ1-3, with D unclear. Germline values: CDR1 LNHDA, CDR2 SQIVND (reference sequence). V lost 7 bases and J lost 0, with 7 bases in between. This CDR3 has 13 residues. DNA of the CDR3: TGTGCCAGTACGGTGAGCTCTGGAAACACCATATATTTT. Its translation is CASTVSSGNTIYF.

This chain links TRBV9 with TRBJ2-1; TRBD1 matches 9 bases. V gave up 3 bases and J gave up 9 bases; unmatched junction bases: 7. Germline V gene lookup returns CDR1 SGDLS and CDR2 YYNGEE. CDR3 length: 14 residues. CDR3 sequence reads: CASSADRGLGEQFF. The CDR3 DNA follows: TGTGCCAGCAGCGCGGACAGGGGCCTAGGTGAGCAGTTCTTC.

V usage is TRBV12-3 or TRBV12-4 and J usage is TRBJ1-1; D is unresolved. Trimming took off 3 bases at V and 4 bases at J, with 6 bases between the two ends. The CDR3 sequence is 12 residues long. In DNA form, the CDR3 reads TGTGCCAGCAGTTTTGCGGGCACTGAAGCTTTCTTT. Its translation: CASSFAGTEAFF.

The V call is TRBV9, the J call TRBJ2-2; TRBD2 agrees at 7 bases. The ends lost 1 base at V and 0 bases at J; junction bases unmatched: 3. CDR1 SGDLS and CDR2 YYNGEE come from the germline V gene. The CDR3 loop spans 16 amino acids. Here the CDR3 reads CASSVLAGSNTGELFF. Here the CDR3 DNA reads TGTGCCAGCAGCGTATTAGCGGGCTCGAACACCGGGGAGCTGTTTTTT.

This chain uses TRBV3-1 (or the pseudogene TRBV3-2) with TRBJ2-1, with D hard to call. Germline CDR1 reads LGHDT; CDR2 reads YNNKEL (reference sequence). There are 13 residues in the CDR3. V was pared by 6 bases and J by 8 bases, with 14 bases between. CDR3 DNA sequence: TGTGCCAGCAGGCTGTCCCCCAGCGATGAGCAGTTCTTC. Translated: CASRLSPSDEQFF.

The J gene is TRBJ2-7, the V gene TRBV7-9; D uncertain. The V gene lost 5 bases and the J gene lost 2 bases, with 10 bases spanning the gap. This CDR3 is 13 amino acids long. CDR1 and CDR2 from the germline V gene are SEHNR and FQNEAQ (reference sequence). The CDR3 loop reads CASSPLVPYEQYF. CDR3 bases: TGTGCCAGCAGCCCACTTGTCCCCTACGAGCAGTACTTC.

This clone was detected only once. The chain joins TRBV6-5 to TRBJ1-5; perhaps TRBD1 as D (5 bases). V was cut by 6 bases and J by 4 bases, with 16 bases left in between. The V gene's germline CDR1 is MNHEY and CDR2 SVGAGI. This CDR3 spans 15 amino acids. CDR3 in amino acids: CASRPSTGRNQPQHF. The CDR3 DNA is TGTGCCAGCAGGCCCTCCACAGGCCGAAATCAGCCCCAGCATTTT.

The rearrangement uses TRBV7-2 and TRBJ2-2; 10 positions match TRBD2. Germline CDR1 reads SGHTA; CDR2 reads FQGNSA. V lost 5 bases and J lost 6; bases outside the gene matches: 9. The CDR3 length is 16 residues. The CDR3 loop reads CASSTSSGRFSGELFF. For the CDR3, the DNA is TGTGCCAGCAGCACCTCTAGCGGGAGATTTTCCGGGGAGCTGTTTTTT. Together with reference TRBV7-2 and TRBJ2-2, the CDR3 gives the full variable domain: GAGVSQSPSNKVTEKGKDVELRCDPISGHTALYWYRQSLGQGLEFLIYFQGNSAPDKSGLPSDRFSAERTGGSVSTLTIQRTQQEDSAVYLCASSTSSGRFSGELFFGEGSRLTVL.

This clone was recorded once. This chain uses TRBV15 with TRBJ1-2, with D perhaps matching TRBD1 (5 bases). The ends were cut back, 4 bases at V and 8 bases at J, with 17 bases in the middle. Germline V gene sequence: CDR1 LNHNV, CDR2 YYDKDF (reference sequence). This CDR3 contains 14 residues. CDR3 coding DNA: TGTGCCACCAGCAAACCGACGGGAGGGGACGGCTACACCTTC. It translates to CATSKPTGGDGYTF. Together with reference TRBV15 and TRBJ1-2, the CDR3 gives the full variable domain: DAMVIQNPRYQVTQFGKPVTLSCSQTLNHNVMYWYQQKSSQAPKLLFHYYDKDFNNEADTPDNFQSRRPNTSFCFLDIRSPGLGDTAMYLCATSKPTGGDGYTFGSGTRLTVV.

V and J are TRBV18 and TRBJ2-3, with D possibly being TRBD2 (6 bases). The CDR3 covers 13 residues. The V gene's germline CDR1 is KGHSH and CDR2 LQKENI. The V gene lost 3 bases and the J gene lost 3 bases, with 7 bases spanning the gap. The CDR3 DNA follows: TGTGCCAGCTCACCGGGACTTACAGATACGCAGTATTTT. As protein: CASSPGLTDTQYF.

The chain links TRBV5-1 to TRBJ2-1, with 7 nucleotides matching TRBD1. Unmatched junction bases numbered 6, after V lost 0 bases and J lost 0 bases. Germline CDR1 and CDR2: SGHRS and YFSETQ. This CDR3 is 17 amino acids long. CDR3 sequence reads: CASSLAPQGSSYNEQFF. The CDR3 coding sequence is TGCGCCAGCAGCTTGGCACCACAGGGGAGCTCCTACAATGAGCAGTTCTTC.

The CDR3 protein is CASSYSRGNYGYTF. CDR3 sequence (DNA): TGTGCCAGCAGTTACTCGAGAGGGAACTATGGCTACACCTTC. The chain links TRBV6-5 to TRBJ1-2; D is unclear. Trimming removed 0 bases at V and 2 bases at J, with 7 bases between. Germline lookup yields CDR1 MNHEY and CDR2 SVGAGI. The CDR3 has 14 residues.

The chain combines TRBV28 with TRBJ1-5; D is uncertain. Looked up from germline, CDR1 is MDHEN and CDR2 is SYDVKM. The ends were cut back, 6 bases at V and 0 bases at J, with 9 bases in the middle. There are 14 residues in the CDR3. CDR3 residues: CASRRQYSNQPQHF. DNA for the CDR3: TGTGCCAGCAGGAGACAATATAGCAATCAGCCCCAGCATTTT.

The rearrangement joins TRBV9 to TRBJ2-3; 8 bases match TRBD2. J gave up 5 bases and V 8 bases, and 16 bases lay outside the gene matches. This CDR3 has 16 amino acids. Per the germline V gene, CDR1 is SGDLS and CDR2 is YYNGEE. The CDR3 loop reads CASGGGTRETIDTQYF. CDR3 DNA: TGTGCCAGTGGCGGAGGGACTAGAGAAACGATAGATACGCAGTATTTT.

This chain uses TRBV3-1 (or the pseudogene TRBV3-2) with TRBJ2-7; TRBD2 is a possible D gene (5 bases). The V and J ends lost 1 base and 5 bases respectively, with 12 bases between them. The CDR3 is 14 amino acids. Germline V gene sequence: CDR1 LGHDT, CDR2 YNNKEL (reference sequence). The CDR3 loop reads CASSQVPGSNEQYF. The CDR3 bases are TGTGCCAGCAGCCAAGTGCCGGGAAGCAACGAGCAGTACTTC.